The rows below give T cell receptor beta chains drawn from one sample of a study of response to subunit inactivated influenza vaccine. TCRdb fed the RT-PCR reads into MiXCR, producing one record per CDR3 protein. The data show fewer than 750,000 distinct CDR3 sequences, around 13% seen once. The sample here was PBMCs from blood, taken approximately 13 days after vaccination. These TCRs come from a man aged 50 to 60 who received an inactivated influenza vaccine. The CDR3 runs from the conserved cysteine through the conserved F or W.

TRBV2,TRBJ2-4,CASSDREIQYF
TRBV3-1,TRBJ2-3,CASRDPRDTDTQYF
TRBV11-2,TRBJ2-3,CASSFEGGRSTDTQYF
TRBV7-6,TRBJ2-5,CASTGGLVGESQYF
TRBV4-2,TRBJ1-1,CASSQDRGLDTEAFF
TRBV5-1,TRBJ2-7,CASSFLDRGQLYEQYF
TRBV4-1,TRBJ2-3,CASSQTGTPFDTQYF
TRBV5-1,TRBJ1-4,CASSPWTGSVEKLFF
TRBV6-5,TRBJ2-5,CASSYLAEYQETQYF
TRBV6-6,TRBJ1-1,CASTQVLRTEAFF
TRBV6-5,TRBJ1-1,CASSYSRKNTEAFF
TRBV12-3/TRBV12-4,TRBJ2-1,CASSFARGNEQFF
TRBV7-2,TRBJ2-3,CASRPLAGAGTDTQYF
TRBV29-1,TRBJ2-7,CSVGRQGTVYEQYF
TRBV20-1,TRBJ2-1,CSAIRGGYNEQFF
TRBV5-1,TRBJ2-7,CASSLGPSGNSYEQYF
TRBV19,TRBJ2-6,CASSDSSGANVLTF
TRBV5-1,TRBJ1-1,CASSLDLQKTNTEAFF
TRBV12-3/TRBV12-4,TRBJ2-1,CASSVGTSGLGGFF
TRBV7-9,TRBJ1-1,CASSLDGTGVEAFF
TRBV20-1,TRBJ1-1,CSAQGRRGRGMSTEAFF
TRBV28,TRBJ1-4,CASSLSGIGGFTEKLFF
TRBV24-1,TRBJ2-5,CATQSGSHETQYF
TRBV12-3/TRBV12-4,TRBJ1-5,CASSLDSGISNQPQHF
TRBV7-6,TRBJ2-7,CASSKQLAGGSYEQYF
TRBV4-3,TRBJ2-5,CASSHRRRGQETQYF
TRBV29-1,TRBJ2-1,CSVAGSGRATYKEQFF
TRBV10-3,TRBJ2-5,CAISRGLVVETQYF
TRBV10-2,TRBJ2-7,CASVSSGVYEQYF
TRBV7-2,TRBJ1-5,CASSNRQGNQPQHF
TRBV20-1,TRBJ2-1,CSASPGQVGEQFF